This TCR beta chain was found in a study of cytomegalovirus exposure and HLA in healthy donors. The PCR used 60 Vbeta and 13 Jbeta primers. Here immunoSEQ multiplex PCR was the method, and the copy in TCRdb shows in-frame clones only, minus some. The sample consists of roughly 120,000 clones, approximately 85% of them appearing once. This CDR3 has 15 amino acids. V lost 4 bases to trimming and J lost 3 bases, with 13 bases between them. CDR1 and CDR2 from the germline V gene are SGDLS and YYNGEE. The source of this sequence is a male donor in good health and CMV-seropositive. Sequencing was performed on PBMCs. The chain links TRBV9 to TRBJ2-2, with D perhaps matching TRBD1 (5 bases). In DNA form, the CDR3 reads TGTGCCAGCAGCATAGGACACGAAGACACCGGGGAGCTGTTTTTT. Translated, it gives CASSIGHEDTGELFF.